This T cell receptor (beta chain) came from a study of blood T cells in healthy people across ages. Germline CDR1 and CDR2: DFQATT and SNEGSKA (reference sequence). This CDR3 comprises 15 residues. V was clipped by 3 bases and J by 2 bases; unmatched bases: 4. Using a J-beta primer mix together with a sample-barcoded 5' primer, a second PCR was run for roughly 7 to 12 cycles. CDR3-containing paired-end reads numbered at least 2.5 million in each sample. TCRdb itself ran the 5' RACE reads through MiXCR, one entry per CDR3 protein. The sample consists of around 780,000 distinct CDR3 sequences, approximately 60% of them appearing once.

The receptor was derived from a man in his forties or fifties in good health. This sequence joins TRBV20-1 and TRBJ2-6; 7 nucleotides match TRBD2. Input material: blood. CDR3 bases: TGCAGTGCTAGTCTTCGGGAGGCTGGGGCCAACGTCCTGACTTTC. Residues: CSASLREAGANVLTF.